Below, 10 T cell receptor beta chains from the same sample are listed, as sequenced in a study of PD-1 blockade in classical Hodgkin lymphoma. Every one of the patients relapsed after autologous stem cell transplantation (brentuximab vedotin exposure was variable). Profiling relied on immunoSEQ multiplex PCR, and the TCRdb table lists in-frame clones only, not all of them. The top ten clones hold around 2.6% of a sample with roughly 26,000 clones, under 90% of them seen once. The sample here was peripheral blood mononuclear cells (PBMCs), taken at baseline. These receptors were taken from a human donor with classical Hodgkin lymphoma.

The rearrangement joins TRBV9 to TRBJ1-1; the D gene is possibly TRBD1 (5 bases). The CDR3 consists of 14 residues. The V and J ends lost 4 bases and 5 bases respectively, with 15 bases between them. CDR1 SGDLS and CDR2 YYNGEE come from the germline V gene. The CDR3 protein is CASSTQVVGTEAFF. The CDR3 nucleotides read TGTGCCAGCAGCACACAGGTTGTAGGTACTGAAGCTTTCTTT.

The genes are TRBV7-9 and TRBJ1-2; maybe TRBD1 (6 bases). V lost 5 bases and J lost 4, with 14 bases in between. Germline assignment: CDR1 SEHNR and CDR2 FQNEAQ (reference sequence). This CDR3 is built from 14 residues. CDR3 loop: CASSHGQPTYGYTF. CDR3 nucleotide sequence: TGTGCCAGCAGCCACGGACAGCCTACCTATGGCTACACCTTC.

The chain couples TRBV5-6 to TRBJ2-5; 8 bases map to TRBD1. This CDR3 region has 19 residues. J gave up 2 bases and V 3 bases, and 18 bases lay outside the gene matches. Per germline, CDR1 SGHDT and CDR2 YYEEEE. The CDR3 protein is CASSSPTTYGQGSQETQYF. CDR3 DNA sequence: TGTGCCAGCAGCTCCCCCACCACATACGGACAGGGCTCACAAGAGACCCAGTACTTC.

V is TRBV19 and J is TRBJ1-5; D is perhaps TRBD1 (6 bases). Germline CDR1 and CDR2: LNHDA and SQIVND (reference sequence). Trimming left V 1 base short and J 3 bases short, with 16 bases between. The CDR3 covers 17 residues. CDR3 sequence (DNA): TGTGCCAGTAGTATAGGGTCTTGGAGGGGGATCAATCAGCCCCAGCATTTT. This gives the protein CASSIGSWRGINQPQHF.

The chain is built from TRBV5-1 and TRBJ2-3, with TRBD1 matching 10 bases. J lost 3 bases, V lost 4 bases, and 5 bases had no gene match. This CDR3 has 15 amino acids. The germline CDR1 and CDR2 sequences are SGHRS and YFSETQ. DNA of the CDR3: TGCGCCAGCAGCATCGGACAGGGGGAAACAGATACGCAGTATTTT. As protein: CASSIGQGETDTQYF. The full variable domain, in which reference TRBV5-1 and TRBJ2-3 provide the parts outside the CDR3, is KAGVTQTPRYLIKTRGQQVTLSCSPISGHRSVSWYQQTPGQGLQFLFEYFSETQRNKGNFPGRFSGRQFSNSRSEMNVSTLELGDSALYLCASSIGQGETDTQYFGPGTRLTVL.

The chain employs TRBV27 and TRBJ1-5, with TRBD1 matching over 7 bases. The CDR3 contains 15 residues. Germline CDR1 and CDR2: MNHEY and SMNVEV (reference sequence). V shed 6 bases and J 1 base; nucleotides not matched to a gene: 6. The CDR3 sequence: CASSSDRASNQPQHF. The CDR3 DNA reads TGTGCCAGCAGCTCAGACAGGGCGAGCAATCAGCCCCAGCATTTT.

The CDR3 bases are TGTACGACAGGGGGGCAATCCTACGAGCAGTACTTC. Its translation is CTTGGQSYEQYF. The chain joins TRBV6-6 to TRBJ2-7; 9 bases are shared with TRBD1. From germline, CDR1 is MNHNY and CDR2 SVGAGI (reference sequence). CDR3 length equals 12 residues.

The V and J genes are TRBV7-9 and TRBJ2-1, with 8 nucleotides matching TRBD2. Germline CDR1 is SEHNR and CDR2 is FQNEAQ (reference sequence). The CDR3 sequence is 15 residues long. V lost 5 bases and J lost 4; bases outside the gene matches: 7. The CDR3 is CASSLGGARYNEQFF. The CDR3, as DNA: TGTGCCAGCAGCCTCGGGGGGGCCCGGTACAATGAGCAGTTCTTC.

This rearrangement joins TRBV15 to TRBJ1-1, with D perhaps TRBD1 (5 bases). The CDR3 spans 17 residues. Germline values: CDR1 LNHNV, CDR2 YYDKDF (reference sequence). V dropped 0 bases and J dropped 3 bases, with 17 bases sitting between them. The CDR3 region has the DNA TGTGCCACCAGCAGAGAGGGGAGGGGAATTAGGGACACTGAAGCTTTCTTT. It is translated as CATSREGRGIRDTEAFF.

This clone was counted once. J is TRBJ1-1 and V is TRBV5-6; D remains unclear. V was clipped by 0 bases and J by 0 bases, with 6 bases between them. In germline, CDR1 is SGHDT, CDR2 YYEEEE. The length of the CDR3 is 14 residues. The CDR3 loop reads CASSLVSLNTEAFF. The CDR3 bases are TGTGCCAGCAGCTTGGTTAGTCTGAACACTGAAGCTTTCTTT. Supplemented by reference TRBV5-6 and TRBJ1-1, the full variable domain reads DAGVTQSPTHLIKTRGQQVTLRCSPKSGHDTVSWYQQALGQGPQFIFQYYEEEERQRGNFPDRFSGHQFPNYSSELNVNALLLGDSALYLCASSLVSLNTEAFFGQGTRLTVV.